The text below deals with one TCR beta chain. The assay was immunoSEQ multiplex PCR, and TCRdb's table has in-frame clones only and misses some. The sample includes around 80,000 clones, roughly 91% seen only once; the top ten take approximately 6%. This specimen comes from a study of control samples from healthy donors and cancer patients. This receptor was identified in a man in his forties or fifties in good health. The specimen was blood.

The DNA for the CDR3 is TGTGCTAGTGGTTTGGTCTGGGGGACAGGGGGGAACACTGAAGCTTTCTTT. This codes for CASGLVWGTGGNTEAFF. The chain joins TRBV12-5 to TRBJ1-1; 11 nucleotides agree with TRBD1. V shed 0 bases, J shed 1 base, and the junction held 4 bases outside the gene matches. Per germline, CDR1 LGHNT and CDR2 FRNRAP. The CDR3 loop spans 17 amino acids.